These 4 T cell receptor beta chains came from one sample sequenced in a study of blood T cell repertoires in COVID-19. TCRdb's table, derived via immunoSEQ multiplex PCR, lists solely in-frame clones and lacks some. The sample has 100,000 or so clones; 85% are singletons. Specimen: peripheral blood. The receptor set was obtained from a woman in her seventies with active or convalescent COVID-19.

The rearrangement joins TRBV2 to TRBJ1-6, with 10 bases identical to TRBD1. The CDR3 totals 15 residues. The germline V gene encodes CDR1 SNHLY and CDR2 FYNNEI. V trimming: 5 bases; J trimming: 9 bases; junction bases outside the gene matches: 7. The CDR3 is CASSRRTGGSSPLHF. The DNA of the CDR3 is TGTGCCAGCAGTCGGAGGACAGGGGGGAGTTCACCCCTCCACTTT.

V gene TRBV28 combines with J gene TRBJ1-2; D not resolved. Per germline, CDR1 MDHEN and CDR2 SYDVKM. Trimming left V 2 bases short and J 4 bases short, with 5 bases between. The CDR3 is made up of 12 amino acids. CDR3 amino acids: CASSLRSYGYTF. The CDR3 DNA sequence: TGTGCCAGCAGTTTACGTTCCTATGGCTACACCTTC.

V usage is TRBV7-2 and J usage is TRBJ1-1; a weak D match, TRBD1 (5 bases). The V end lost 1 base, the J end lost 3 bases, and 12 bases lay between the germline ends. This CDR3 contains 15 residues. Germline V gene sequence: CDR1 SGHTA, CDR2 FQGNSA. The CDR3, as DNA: TGTGCCAGCAGCTTAGGAAGGGGAAGGGACACTGAAGCTTTCTTT. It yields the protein CASSLGRGRDTEAFF.

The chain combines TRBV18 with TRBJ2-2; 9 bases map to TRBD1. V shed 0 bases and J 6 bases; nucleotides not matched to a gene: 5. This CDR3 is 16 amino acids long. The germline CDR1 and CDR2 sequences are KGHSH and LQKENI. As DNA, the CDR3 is TGTGCCAGCTCACCACCCCGGACAGGGGACCCCGGGGAGCTGTTTTTT. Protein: CASSPPRTGDPGELFF.